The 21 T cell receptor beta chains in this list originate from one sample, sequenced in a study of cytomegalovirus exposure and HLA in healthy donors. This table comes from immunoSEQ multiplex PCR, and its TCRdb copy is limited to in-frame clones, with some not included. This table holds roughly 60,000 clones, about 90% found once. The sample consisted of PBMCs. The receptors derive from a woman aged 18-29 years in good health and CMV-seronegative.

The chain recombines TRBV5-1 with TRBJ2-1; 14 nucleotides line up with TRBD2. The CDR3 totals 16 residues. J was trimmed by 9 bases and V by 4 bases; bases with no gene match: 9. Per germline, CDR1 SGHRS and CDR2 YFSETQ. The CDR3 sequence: CASSARLAGGPGEQFF. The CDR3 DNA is TGCGCCAGCAGCGCCCGACTAGCGGGGGGGCCGGGTGAGCAGTTCTTC.

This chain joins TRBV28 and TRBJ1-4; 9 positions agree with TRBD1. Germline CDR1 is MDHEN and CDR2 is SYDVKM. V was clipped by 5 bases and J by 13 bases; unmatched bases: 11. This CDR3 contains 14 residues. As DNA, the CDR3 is TGTGCCAGCAGTCCCGGGACAGGGTGGTCATCACTGTTTTTT. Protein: CASSPGTGWSSLFF.

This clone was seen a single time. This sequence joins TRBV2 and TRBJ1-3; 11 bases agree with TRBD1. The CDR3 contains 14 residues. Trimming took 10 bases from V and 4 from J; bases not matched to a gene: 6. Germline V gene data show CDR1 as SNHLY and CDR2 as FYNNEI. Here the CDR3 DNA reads TGTGCCATTGCGGACAGGGGGCTCGGAAACACCATATATTTT. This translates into CAIADRGLGNTIYF.

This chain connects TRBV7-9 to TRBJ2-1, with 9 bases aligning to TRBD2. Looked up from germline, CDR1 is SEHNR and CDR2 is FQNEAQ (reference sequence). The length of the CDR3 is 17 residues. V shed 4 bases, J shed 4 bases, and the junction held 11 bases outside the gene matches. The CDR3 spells CASSSAEAGGQYNEQFF. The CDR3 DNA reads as TGTGCCAGCAGCTCCGCTGAGGCGGGAGGGCAATACAATGAGCAGTTCTTC.

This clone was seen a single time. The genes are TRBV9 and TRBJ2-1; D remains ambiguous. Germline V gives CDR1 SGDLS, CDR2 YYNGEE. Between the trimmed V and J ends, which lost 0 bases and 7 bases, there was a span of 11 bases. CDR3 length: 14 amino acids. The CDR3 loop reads CASSVGLLGNEQFF. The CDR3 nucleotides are TGTGCCAGCAGCGTAGGGCTCCTCGGGAATGAGCAGTTCTTC.

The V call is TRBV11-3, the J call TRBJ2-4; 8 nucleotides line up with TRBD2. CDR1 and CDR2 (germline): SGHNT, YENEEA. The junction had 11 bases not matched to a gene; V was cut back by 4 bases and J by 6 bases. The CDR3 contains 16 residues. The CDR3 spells CASSYGGAGHGNIQYF. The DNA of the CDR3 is TGTGCCAGCAGCTACGGGGGGGCCGGTCATGGAAACATTCAGTACTTC. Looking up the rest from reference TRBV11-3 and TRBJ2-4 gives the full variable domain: EAGVVQSPRYKIIEKKQPVAFWCNPISGHNTLYWYLQNLGQGPELLIRYENEEAVDDSQLPKDRFSAERLKGVDSTLKIQPAELGDSAVYLCASSYGGAGHGNIQYFGAGTRLSVL.

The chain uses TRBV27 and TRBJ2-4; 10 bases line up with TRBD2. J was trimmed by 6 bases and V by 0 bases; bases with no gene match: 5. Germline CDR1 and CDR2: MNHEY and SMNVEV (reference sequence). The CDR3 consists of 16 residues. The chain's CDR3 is CASSLSLAGAGNIQYF. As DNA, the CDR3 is TGTGCCAGCAGTTTATCCCTAGCGGGGGCTGGAAACATTCAGTACTTC.

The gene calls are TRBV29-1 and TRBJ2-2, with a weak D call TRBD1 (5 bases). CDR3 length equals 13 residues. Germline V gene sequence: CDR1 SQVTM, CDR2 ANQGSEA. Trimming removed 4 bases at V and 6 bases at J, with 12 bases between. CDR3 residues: CSVVEQGAGELFF. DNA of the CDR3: TGCAGCGTTGTCGAGCAGGGCGCCGGGGAGCTGTTTTTT.

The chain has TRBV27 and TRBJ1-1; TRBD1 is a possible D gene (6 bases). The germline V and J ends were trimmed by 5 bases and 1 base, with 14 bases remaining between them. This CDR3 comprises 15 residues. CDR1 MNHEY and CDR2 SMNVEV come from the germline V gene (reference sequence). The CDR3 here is CASSRKGEWNTEAFF. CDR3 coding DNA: TGTGCCAGCAGTCGAAAGGGGGAATGGAACACTGAAGCTTTCTTT.

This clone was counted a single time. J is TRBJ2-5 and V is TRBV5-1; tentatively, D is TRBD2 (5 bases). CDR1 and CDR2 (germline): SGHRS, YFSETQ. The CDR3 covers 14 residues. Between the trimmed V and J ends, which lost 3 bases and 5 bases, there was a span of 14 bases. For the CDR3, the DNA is TGCGCCAGCAGCTCGACTATTTCCGTCGAGACCCAGTACTTC. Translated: CASSSTISVETQYF.

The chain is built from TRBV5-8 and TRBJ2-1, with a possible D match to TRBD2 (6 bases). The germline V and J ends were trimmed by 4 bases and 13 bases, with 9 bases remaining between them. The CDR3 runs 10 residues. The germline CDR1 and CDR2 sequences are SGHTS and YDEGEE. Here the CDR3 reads CASSRTKQFF. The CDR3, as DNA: TGTGCCAGCAGCAGGACTAAACAGTTCTTC.

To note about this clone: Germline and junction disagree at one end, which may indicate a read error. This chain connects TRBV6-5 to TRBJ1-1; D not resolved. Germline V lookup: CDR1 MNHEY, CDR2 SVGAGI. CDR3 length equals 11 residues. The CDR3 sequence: CASSPGAGPHF. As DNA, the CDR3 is TGTGCCAGCAGTCCCGGCGCGGGTCCTCATTTT.

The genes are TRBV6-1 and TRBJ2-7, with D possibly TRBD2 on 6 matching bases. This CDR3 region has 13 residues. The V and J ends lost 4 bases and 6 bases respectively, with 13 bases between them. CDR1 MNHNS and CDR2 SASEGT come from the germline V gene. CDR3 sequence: CASSATFGGEQYF. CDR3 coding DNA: TGTGCCAGCAGTGCGACTTTCGGGGGCGAGCAGTACTTC.

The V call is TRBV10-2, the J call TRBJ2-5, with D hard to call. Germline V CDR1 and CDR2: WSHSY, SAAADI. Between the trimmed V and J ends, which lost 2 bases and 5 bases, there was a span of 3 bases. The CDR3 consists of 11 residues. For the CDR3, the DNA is TGCGCCAGCAGTGAGAGCGAGACCCAGTACTTC. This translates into CASSESETQYF.

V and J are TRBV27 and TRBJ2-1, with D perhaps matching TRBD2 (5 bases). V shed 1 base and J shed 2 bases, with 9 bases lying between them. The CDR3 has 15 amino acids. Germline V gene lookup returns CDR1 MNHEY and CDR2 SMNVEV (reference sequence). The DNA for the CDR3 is TGTGCCAGCAGTTTATGGCTAGCCCCCTACAATGAGCAGTTCTTC. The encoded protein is CASSLWLAPYNEQFF.

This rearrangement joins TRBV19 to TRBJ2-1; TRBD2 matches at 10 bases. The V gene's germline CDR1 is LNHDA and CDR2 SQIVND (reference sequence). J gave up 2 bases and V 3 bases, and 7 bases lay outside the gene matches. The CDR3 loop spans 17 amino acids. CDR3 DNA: TGTGCCAGTAGTATTACGACTAGCGGGTCTACCTACAATGAGCAGTTCTTC. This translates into CASSITTSGSTYNEQFF.

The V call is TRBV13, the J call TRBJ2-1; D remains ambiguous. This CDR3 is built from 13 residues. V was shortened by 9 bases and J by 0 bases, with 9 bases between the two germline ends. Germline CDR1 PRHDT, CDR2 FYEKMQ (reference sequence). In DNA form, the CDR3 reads TGTGCCAGGGTGGCTGGCTCCTACAATGAGCAGTTCTTC. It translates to CARVAGSYNEQFF.

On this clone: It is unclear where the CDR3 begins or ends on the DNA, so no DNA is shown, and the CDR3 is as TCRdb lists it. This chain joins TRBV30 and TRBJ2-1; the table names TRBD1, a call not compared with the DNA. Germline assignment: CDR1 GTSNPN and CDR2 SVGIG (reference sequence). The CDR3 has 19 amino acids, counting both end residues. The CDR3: CAWSVFLLWTTIPLNEQFF.

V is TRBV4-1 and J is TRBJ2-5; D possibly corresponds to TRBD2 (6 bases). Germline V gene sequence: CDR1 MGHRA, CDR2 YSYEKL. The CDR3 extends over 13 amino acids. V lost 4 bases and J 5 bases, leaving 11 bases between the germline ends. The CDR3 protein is CASSLRLGETQYF. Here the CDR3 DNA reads TGCGCCAGCAGCCTCCGACTAGGCGAGACCCAGTACTTC.

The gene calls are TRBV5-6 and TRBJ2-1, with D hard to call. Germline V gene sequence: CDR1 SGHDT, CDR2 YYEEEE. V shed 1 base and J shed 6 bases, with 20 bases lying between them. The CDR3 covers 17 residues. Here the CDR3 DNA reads TGTGCCAGCAGCTTGACGAGGTCGGGTATTACGCCCAATGAGCAGTTCTTC. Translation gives CASSLTRSGITPNEQFF.

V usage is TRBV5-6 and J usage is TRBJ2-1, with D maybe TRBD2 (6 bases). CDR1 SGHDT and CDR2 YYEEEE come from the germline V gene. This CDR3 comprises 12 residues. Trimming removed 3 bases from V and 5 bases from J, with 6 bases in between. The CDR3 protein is CASSWGDNEQFF. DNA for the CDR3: TGTGCCAGCAGCTGGGGGGACAATGAGCAGTTCTTC. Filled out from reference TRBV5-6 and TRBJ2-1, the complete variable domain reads DAGVTQSPTHLIKTRGQQVTLRCSPKSGHDTVSWYQQALGQGPQFIFQYYEEEERQRGNFPDRFSGHQFPNYSSELNVNALLLGDSALYLCASSWGDNEQFFGPGTRLTVL.